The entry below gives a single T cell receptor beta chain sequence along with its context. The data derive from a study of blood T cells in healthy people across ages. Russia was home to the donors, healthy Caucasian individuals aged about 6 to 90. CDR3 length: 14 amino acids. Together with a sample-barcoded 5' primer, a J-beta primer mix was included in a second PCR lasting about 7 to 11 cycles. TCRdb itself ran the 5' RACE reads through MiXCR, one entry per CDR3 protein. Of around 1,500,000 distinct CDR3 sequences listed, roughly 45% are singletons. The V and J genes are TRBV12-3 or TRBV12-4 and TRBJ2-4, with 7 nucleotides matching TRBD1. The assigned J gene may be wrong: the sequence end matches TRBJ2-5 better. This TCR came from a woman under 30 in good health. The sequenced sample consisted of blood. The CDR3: CASSPRQGTETQYF. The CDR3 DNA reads TGTGCCAGCAGTCCGCGACAGGGTACAGAGACCCAGTACTTC.